The clone carrying this T cell receptor (beta chain) occurred many times. TCRbeta libraries were built with three rounds of nested PCR, modified from ARM-PCR. TCRdb analysed the multiplex PCR reads with MiXCR anew, one entry per CDR3 protein. The sample yields around 140,000 distinct CDR3 sequences, 66% seen once. The data are from a study of tumor and adjacent non-tumor tissue in lung cancer. Across the study: The patients, 9 to 11 men and 5 women, were roughly 31 to 85 with stage I to III disease.

This CDR3 spans 16 amino acids. Germline-derived CDR1 and CDR2 are MNHEY and SVGAGI. The ends lost 2 bases at V and 5 bases at J; junction bases unmatched: 4. The template was RNA from unsorted bulk tissue. Chemotherapy-naive patients with new lung cancer underwent thoracic surgery in China, August–late 2014. The source material was lung tumor tissue. The sequence was collected from a man in his fifties or sixties with small cell lung cancer. The rearrangement uses TRBV6-5 and TRBJ1-5; 12 bases match TRBD1. The CDR3 is CASSYRDRGHDQPQHF. CDR3 in DNA: TGTGCCAGCAGTTACCGGGACAGGGGGCATGATCAGCCCCAGCATTTT.